This paragraph reports one T cell receptor beta chain. Its antigen is undetermined. This entry belongs to a study of T cell responses to AZD1222 COVID-19 vaccine. Study outcomes and limitations: Across spike, vaccine-associated CD4 TCRs were found, dominant at 160-218 and 743-854.

The junction had 12 bases not matched to a gene; V was cut back by 2 bases and J by 7 bases. This CDR3 comprises 18 residues. Looked up from germline, CDR1 is KGHSY and CDR2 is FQNENV. Repertoires were generated with immunoSEQ multiplex PCR, while TCRdb's copy carries only in-frame clones and drops some. The table includes 100,000 or so clones, about 85% detected once. The sample was peripheral blood, taken 28 days after the second AZD1222 dose. The sequence was obtained from an adult who received the AZD1222 COVID-19 vaccine. The chain uses TRBV16 and TRBJ1-3, with 12 bases fitting TRBD1. CDR3 nucleotide sequence: TGTGCCAGCAGCCAACACGAGGGGACAGGGGGCTCCGGGAACACCATATATTTT. Its translation is CASSQHEGTGGSGNTIYF.